This T cell receptor beta chain was recovered during a study of Graves' ophthalmopathy and Graves' hyperthyroidism. RNA transcripts yielded amplified TCR beta CDR3 regions. First-round RT-PCR relied on HTBI primers, and a second-round multiplex PCR came next. TCRdb fed the multiplex PCR reads into MiXCR, producing one record per CDR3 protein. The sample yields a few hundred thousand distinct CDR3 sequences, approximately 18% seen once. Aged 18 to 65, the patients with hyperthyroidism had under 2 months' duration and were newly diagnosed. The CDR3 is 16 amino acids. Per germline, CDR1 MNHNS and CDR2 SASEGT. V lost 3 bases and J 0 bases, leaving 9 bases between the germline ends.

V usage is TRBV6-1 and J usage is TRBJ2-6, with D possibly TRBD1 on 5 matching bases. The TCR sequence derives from an adult woman with stable Graves' hyperthyroidism. Sequenced sample: peripheral blood. CDR3 bases: TGTGCCAGCAGTGACCCCAGGGCCTCTGGGGCCAACGTCCTGACTTTC. It specifies CASSDPRASGANVLTF.